This is a list of T cell receptor beta chains from one sample in a study of OX40 agonist ivuxolimab in advanced cancers. Data came from immunoSEQ multiplex PCR; TCRdb stores just in-frame clones and leaves some out. Of some 120,000 clones listed, less than 95% are singletons. Sequences were derived from CD4+ or CD8+ T cells sorted from blood, sampled in a trial of the OX40 agonist ivuxolimab. The receptors come from an adult with an advanced solid tumor such as melanoma, head and neck, liver or kidney cancer. CDR3s include the opening cysteine and the closing phenylalanine or tryptophan. Each record gives: CDR3 DNA, CDR3 protein, clone size, V gene, D gene, J gene. A D gene is named only where the DNA matches it firmly. A clone size is listed for some rows: how often the clone was seen (once, few, many), or a class if it is expanded.

CDR3 DNA: TGTGCCAGCAGCTTAGAGGGGACTAGCGGGTTTACGCAGTATTTT
CDR3 protein: CASSLEGTSGFTQYF
clone size: -
V gene: TRBV11-2
D gene: TRBD2
J gene: TRBJ2-3

CDR3 DNA: TGCAGCGTTGAAGCACCAGGGAGAGACCCTGGGGGCTACACCTTC
CDR3 protein: CSVEAPGRDPGGYTF
clone size: -
V gene: TRBV29-1
D gene: -
J gene: TRBJ1-2

CDR3 DNA: TGTGCCAGCAGCCAGACAGGGAAGAACACTGAAGCTTTCTTT
CDR3 protein: CASSQTGKNTEAFF
clone size: -
V gene: TRBV7-3
D gene: TRBD1
J gene: TRBJ1-1

CDR3 DNA: TGTGCCAGCAGTTTATCGGGCGTGTGGAGGACTGGGGCCAACGTCCTGACTTTC
CDR3 protein: CASSLSGVWRTGANVLTF
clone size: -
V gene: TRBV28
D gene: -
J gene: TRBJ2-6

CDR3 DNA: TGTGCCAGCAGTTTAGAACAGGGCGCTGGGGCCAACGTCCTGACTTTC
CDR3 protein: CASSLEQGAGANVLTF
clone size: -
V gene: TRBV28
D gene: -
J gene: TRBJ2-6

CDR3 DNA: TGTGCCAGCAGCTTAGTCGGGGGGGACCCCTACGAGCAGTACTTC
CDR3 protein: CASSLVGGDPYEQYF
clone size: once
V gene: TRBV7-2
D gene: TRBD2
J gene: TRBJ2-7

CDR3 DNA: TGTGCCAGCAGCTTACTACAGAGAAGCTCTGGAAACACCATATATTTT
CDR3 protein: CASSLLQRSSGNTIYF
clone size: -
V gene: TRBV7-6
D gene: -
J gene: TRBJ1-3

CDR3 DNA: TGTGCCAGCAGCTTAGTGGGCCACCCCGGGGATTCACCCCTCCACTTT
CDR3 protein: CASSLVGHPGDSPLHF
clone size: -
V gene: TRBV7-3
D gene: -
J gene: TRBJ1-6

CDR3 DNA: TGTGCCAGCAGTCTGGATACGCAGTATTTT
CDR3 protein: CASSLDTQYF
clone size: -
V gene: TRBV7-9
D gene: -
J gene: TRBJ2-3

CDR3 DNA: TGCGCCAGCAGCGTGACTAGCACGGATACGCAGTATTTT
CDR3 protein: CASSVTSTDTQYF
clone size: -
V gene: TRBV5-1
D gene: TRBD2
J gene: TRBJ2-3

CDR3 DNA: TGTGCCAGCAGCAGTTTGGGACAGGGATACGCTAGCACAGATACGCAGTATTTT
CDR3 protein: CASSSLGQGYASTDTQYF
clone size: -
V gene: TRBV28
D gene: TRBD1
J gene: TRBJ2-3

CDR3 DNA: TGTGCCAGCAGCTTTCACGACAGTCAAGAGACCCAGTACTTC
CDR3 protein: CASSFHDSQETQYF
clone size: -
V gene: TRBV7-9
D gene: -
J gene: TRBJ2-5

CDR3 DNA: TGTGCCAGCAGCGTTTCCCACGGCTATACAGATACGCAGTATTTT
CDR3 protein: CASSVSHGYTDTQYF
clone size: few
V gene: TRBV9
D gene: -
J gene: TRBJ2-3

CDR3 DNA: TGTGCCAGCAGCGTAGGGCCCTACTCCCTGACCTACGAGCAGTACTTC
CDR3 protein: CASSVGPYSLTYEQYF
clone size: -
V gene: TRBV9
D gene: -
J gene: TRBJ2-7

CDR3 DNA: TGTGCCACCAAATGGACACGTGAAGCTTTCTTT
CDR3 protein: CATKWTREAFF
clone size: -
V gene: TRBV28
D gene: -
J gene: TRBJ1-1

CDR3 DNA: TGTGCCAGCATTCGGGACTACGGCACAGATACGCAGTATTTT
CDR3 protein: CASIRDYGTDTQYF
clone size: -
V gene: TRBV2
D gene: TRBD2
J gene: TRBJ2-3

CDR3 DNA: TGTGCCAGCCTCTCCGACAGGGGCCCCTCCAATGAGCAGTTCTTC
CDR3 protein: CASLSDRGPSNEQFF
clone size: once
V gene: TRBV2
D gene: TRBD1
J gene: TRBJ2-1

CDR3 DNA: TGTGCCAGCAGCTTTAGCGGACGTTCCTACAATGAGCAGTTCTTC
CDR3 protein: CASSFSGRSYNEQFF
clone size: -
V gene: TRBV11-2
D gene: -
J gene: TRBJ2-1

CDR3 DNA: TGTGCCAGCAGTGGGCAAGCGGGTAACTATGGCTACACCTTC
CDR3 protein: CASSGQAGNYGYTF
clone size: -
V gene: TRBV28
D gene: -
J gene: TRBJ1-2

CDR3 DNA: TGTGCCAGCAGTGAAGGGCCTGGGCAGTCCTACGAGCAGTACTTC
CDR3 protein: CASSEGPGQSYEQYF
clone size: -
V gene: TRBV6-1
D gene: -
J gene: TRBJ2-7